This TCR beta chain appears in the sequencing data of a study of control samples from healthy donors and cancer patients. Trimming took 3 bases from V and 7 from J; bases not matched to a gene: 8. This CDR3 contains 16 residues. Germline V gene lookup returns CDR1 SGDLS and CDR2 YYNGEE. This table comes from immunoSEQ multiplex PCR, and its TCRdb copy is limited to in-frame clones, with some not included. The data contain about 95,000 clones, about 82% of them singletons. The specimen was blood. The clonotype was recovered from a man between 25 and 39 years old in good health. The chain employs TRBV9 and TRBJ1-6; 9 positions match TRBD1. DNA for the CDR3: TGTGCCAGCAGCGCGGCGCGGGGGACAGGGAATTCACCCCTCCACTTT. Translating gives CASSAARGTGNSPLHF.